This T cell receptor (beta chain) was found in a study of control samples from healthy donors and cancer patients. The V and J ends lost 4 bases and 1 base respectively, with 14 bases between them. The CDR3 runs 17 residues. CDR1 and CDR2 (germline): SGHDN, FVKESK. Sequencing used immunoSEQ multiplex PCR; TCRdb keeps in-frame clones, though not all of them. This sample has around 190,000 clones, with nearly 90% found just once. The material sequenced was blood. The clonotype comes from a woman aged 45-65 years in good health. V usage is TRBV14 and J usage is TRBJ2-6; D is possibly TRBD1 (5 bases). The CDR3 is CASSPWQGKSGANVLTF. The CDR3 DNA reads TGTGCCAGCAGCCCCTGGCAGGGCAAGTCTGGGGCCAACGTCCTGACTTTC.